The present T cell receptor (beta chain) was sequenced within a study of technical replicates of blood from several donors. The table came from immunoSEQ multiplex PCR; TCRdb's copy has only in-frame clones and leaves some out. The sample contains around 69,000 clones, roughly 96% of which appear only once. Looked up from germline, CDR1 is MNHNS and CDR2 is SASEGT. With 4 bases removed from V and 2 bases from J, the gap between germline ends came to 3 bases. The CDR3 is made up of 11 amino acids. Specimen: T cells isolated from PBMCs. This clonotype was obtained from a human donor in good health. The chain links TRBV6-1 to TRBJ2-7; D uncertain. The CDR3 is CASSGPYEQYF. The CDR3 coding sequence is TGTGCCAGCAGTGGGCCCTACGAGCAGTACTTC.